Shown below are 17 T cell receptor beta chains from a single sample sequenced in a study of blood T cell repertoires in COVID-19. Produced via immunoSEQ multiplex PCR; TCRdb's table is partial and in-frame only. The top ten clones hold 4% to 5% of a sample with 130,000 or so clones, about 85% of them seen once. The source material was peripheral blood. These receptors were collected from a woman aged 65 to 85 with COVID-19, enrolled during active disease.

In DNA form, the CDR3 reads TGTGCCTGGAGAGGGGCCGGGGGGGGTGAAAAACTGTTTTTT. This gives the protein CAWRGAGGGEKLFF. The V call is TRBV30, the J call TRBJ1-4; a possible D gene is TRBD1 (5 bases). Germline V gene sequence: CDR1 GTSNPN, CDR2 SVGIG (reference sequence). CDR3 size: 14 residues. Trimming stripped 3 bases from V and 7 bases from J, with 15 bases between.

Turning to this clone: The sample contains more than one DNA sequence encoding this CDR3. The rearrangement uses TRBV30 and TRBJ1-3; no clear D gene. The CDR3 is made up of 13 amino acids. Germline V gene lookup returns CDR1 GTSNPN and CDR2 SVGIG (reference sequence). V was shortened by 2 bases and J by 4 bases, with 9 bases between the two germline ends. The CDR3 bases are TGTGCCTGGAGTCACAGAGTCGGAAACACCATATATTTT. Amino acids: CAWSHRVGNTIYF.

J is TRBJ1-4 and V is TRBV30; TRBD1 aligns across 10 bases. Germline V gene data show CDR1 as GTSNPN and CDR2 as SVGIG (reference sequence). This CDR3 has 15 residues. Unmatched junction bases numbered 7, after V lost 3 bases and J lost 6 bases. CDR3 bases: TGTGCCTGGAGCCCCGACAGGGGGCGTCATGAAAAACTGTTTTTT. Protein sequence: CAWSPDRGRHEKLFF.

This clone was seen only once. This chain uses TRBV6-5 with TRBJ2-7; D is perhaps TRBD1 (6 bases). Trimming took off 6 bases at V and 5 bases at J, with 14 bases between the two ends. The CDR3 sequence is 13 residues long. Germline CDR1 and CDR2: MNHEY and SVGAGI. The CDR3 nucleotides are TGTGCCAGCAGGCGGACAGTCGGGAACGAGCAGTACTTC. Translation: CASRRTVGNEQYF.

V gene TRBV5-6 combines with J gene TRBJ1-2, with TRBD1 matching over 7 bases. Germline V gives CDR1 SGHDT, CDR2 YYEEEE. V lost 3 bases, J lost 6 bases, and 5 bases stayed unmatched. The CDR3 is 13 amino acids. CDR3 nucleotide sequence: TGTGCCAGCAGCTCGGGACAGCCCCATGGCTACACCTTC. Protein: CASSSGQPHGYTF.

V and J are TRBV5-6 and TRBJ2-2; the match to TRBD1 covers 9 bases. The CDR3 extends over 14 amino acids. Trimming cost V 5 bases and J 6 bases; bases outside gene matches: 5. Per the germline V gene, CDR1 is SGHDT and CDR2 is YYEEEE. CDR3 sequence (DNA): TGTGCCAGCAGACCGACAGGGGGTGCCGGGGAGCTGTTTTTT. Its translation: CASRPTGGAGELFF.

This clone was observed a single time. The chain combines TRBV18 with TRBJ1-3, with a weak D call TRBD1 (6 bases). Per germline, CDR1 KGHSH and CDR2 LQKENI. This CDR3 has 17 residues. V shed 3 bases and J shed 1 base, with 16 bases lying between them. The CDR3 here is CASSPRGASSSGNTIYF. CDR3 nucleotide sequence: TGTGCCAGCTCACCGCGGGGGGCATCGTCTTCTGGAAACACCATATATTTT.

This sequence joins TRBV9 and TRBJ2-1, with D possibly matching TRBD1 (5 bases). The CDR3 runs to 13 residues. The V end was cut by 0 bases, the J end by 5 bases, with 6 bases between. Germline V gene data show CDR1 as SGDLS and CDR2 as YYNGEE. The CDR3 nucleotides read TGTGCCAGCAGCGTAGGGGGCAACAATGAGCAGTTCTTC. This codes for CASSVGGNNEQFF.

The CDR3 DNA reads as TGTGCCTGCCGGGACTTGTATAATTCACCCCTCCACTTT. It codes for CACRDLYNSPLHF. This chain links TRBV19 with TRBJ1-6, with a weak D call TRBD1 (5 bases). The CDR3 is made up of 13 amino acids. Per the germline V gene, CDR1 is LNHDA and CDR2 is SQIVND (reference sequence). V was trimmed by 11 bases and J by 4 bases, leaving 12 bases between them.

This rearrangement joins TRBV5-4 to TRBJ2-7; 8 bases are shared with TRBD1. CDR1 and CDR2 from the germline V gene are SGHNT and YYREEE (reference sequence). There are 15 residues in the CDR3. Unmatched junction bases numbered 5, after V lost 2 bases and J lost 1 base. For the CDR3, the DNA is TGTGCCAGCAGCTTTCCGACAGGGGCGTCCTACGAGCAGTACTTC. This translates into CASSFPTGASYEQYF.

This sequence joins TRBV2 and TRBJ2-1; 15 bases fit TRBD2. There are 14 residues in the CDR3. Per the germline V gene, CDR1 is SNHLY and CDR2 is FYNNEI. With 8 bases clipped from V and 7 bases from J, the junction kept 3 bases outside the gene matches. CDR3 amino acids: CASVGLAGGNEQFF. In DNA, the CDR3 is TGTGCCAGCGTTGGACTAGCGGGGGGGAATGAGCAGTTCTTC.

V usage is TRBV7-2 and J usage is TRBJ1-1; D might be TRBD1 (6 bases). The CDR3 consists of 14 residues. V lost 5 bases, J lost 7 bases, and 17 bases lay in between. Germline assignment: CDR1 SGHTA and CDR2 FQGNSA. The DNA of the CDR3 is TGTGCCAGCAGCACCCGGGGGGGGCAGTTTGAAGCTTTCTTT. Translation gives CASSTRGGQFEAFF.

This chain links TRBV27 with TRBJ2-2; 7 nucleotides match TRBD2. The CDR3 runs to 15 residues. The V gene end was trimmed by 6 bases and the J gene end by 2 bases; junction bases not matched to a gene: 6. The V gene's germline CDR1 is MNHEY and CDR2 SMNVEV (reference sequence). The CDR3 coding sequence is TGTGCCAGCAGCTCGGGGGGAGCTAACACCGGGGAGCTGTTTTTT. It encodes CASSSGGANTGELFF.

The V gene is TRBV4-1, the J gene TRBJ1-2, with D perhaps matching TRBD1 (6 bases). Germline V lookup: CDR1 MGHRA, CDR2 YSYEKL. V was cut by 4 bases and J by 8 bases, with 11 bases left in between. The CDR3 extends over 12 amino acids. CDR3 in amino acids: CASSPPGEGYTF. The CDR3 bases are TGCGCCAGCAGCCCCCCAGGGGAGGGCTACACCTTC.

Notes on this clone: Since no conserved phenylalanine or tryptophan closes the CDR3, a read error is the likely cause. The DNA is omitted, as the CDR3 cannot be located on it reliably, and the CDR3 follows TCRdb's listing. The gene calls are TRBV3-1 (or the pseudogene TRBV3-2) and TRBJ1-1; the D call in the table, TRBD1, was not verified against the DNA. The CDR3 is 12 residues long, counting both termini. Germline V gene sequence: CDR1 LGHDT, CDR2 YNNKEL (reference sequence). CDR3 sequence reads: CASSQGQGSVSL.

This sequence joins TRBV6-4 and TRBJ1-1; D is unresolved. CDR1 MRHNA and CDR2 SNTAGT come from the germline V gene. The V gene lost 4 bases and the J gene lost 2 bases, with 11 bases spanning the gap. The length of the CDR3 is 14 residues. CDR3 residues: CASSAGIGNTEAFF. CDR3 nucleotides: TGTGCCAGCAGTGCGGGAATCGGAAACACTGAAGCTTTCTTT.

The chain uses TRBV5-6 and TRBJ1-5; 7 bases are a match to TRBD1. In germline, CDR1 is SGHDT, CDR2 YYEEEE. Unmatched junction bases numbered 7, after V lost 2 bases and J lost 8 bases. This CDR3 has 14 residues. The CDR3 sequence is CASSLQGSQKPQHF. The CDR3 nucleotides read TGTGCCAGCAGCTTACAGGGGAGTCAGAAGCCCCAGCATTTT.